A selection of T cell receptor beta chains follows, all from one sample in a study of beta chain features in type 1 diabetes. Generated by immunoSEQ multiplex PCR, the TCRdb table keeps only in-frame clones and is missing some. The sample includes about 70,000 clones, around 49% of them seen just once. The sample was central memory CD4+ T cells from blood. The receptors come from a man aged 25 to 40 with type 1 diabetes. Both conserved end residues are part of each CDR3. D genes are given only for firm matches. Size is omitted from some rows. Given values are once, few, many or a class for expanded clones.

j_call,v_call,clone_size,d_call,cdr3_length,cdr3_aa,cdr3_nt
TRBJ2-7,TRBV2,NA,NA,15,CASSESHQSSYEQYF,TGTGCCAGCAGTGAATCCCACCAGTCCTCCTACGAGCAGTACTTC
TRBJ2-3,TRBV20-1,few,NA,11,CSAEPGDTQYF,TGCAGTGCTGAGCCCGGGGATACGCAGTATTTT
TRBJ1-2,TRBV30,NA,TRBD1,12,CAWDRVDYGYTF,TGTGCCTGGGACAGGGTCGACTATGGCTACACCTTC
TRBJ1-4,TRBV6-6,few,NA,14,CASSKRTGNEKLFF,TGTGCCAGCAGTAAGCGGACGGGCAATGAAAAACTGTTTTTT
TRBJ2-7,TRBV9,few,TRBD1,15,CASSVDSGQGYEQYF,TGTGCCAGCAGCGTAGATTCGGGACAGGGCTACGAGCAGTACTTC
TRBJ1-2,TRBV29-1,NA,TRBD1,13,CSVPTGQEGGYTF,TGCAGCGTCCCGACAGGGCAAGAGGGTGGCTACACCTTC
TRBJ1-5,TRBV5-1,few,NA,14,CASSLDPSNQPQHF,TGCGCCAGCAGCTTGGATCCGAGCAATCAGCCCCAGCATTTT
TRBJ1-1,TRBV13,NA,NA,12,CASSSQSREAFF,TGTGCCAGCAGCTCACAGAGCCGTGAAGCTTTCTTT
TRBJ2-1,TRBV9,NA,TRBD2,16,CASSPEVRGGRNEQFF,TGTGCCAGCAGCCCAGAGGTTCGCGGGGGAAGGAATGAGCAGTTCTTC
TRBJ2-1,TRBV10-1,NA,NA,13,CASKDSVGNEQFF,TGCGCCAGCAAGGACAGCGTGGGCAATGAGCAGTTCTTC
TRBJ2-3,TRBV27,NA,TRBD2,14,CASSGLAATDTQYF,TGTGCCAGCAGTGGACTAGCGGCCACAGATACGCAGTATTTT
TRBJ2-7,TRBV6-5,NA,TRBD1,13,CASSSPQGYEQYF,TGTGCCAGCAGTTCCCCACAGGGGTACGAGCAGTACTTC
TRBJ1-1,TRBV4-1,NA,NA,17,CASSARMNPGVLTEAFF,TGCGCCAGCAGCGCGCGCATGAACCCCGGGGTTCTCACTGAAGCTTTCTTT
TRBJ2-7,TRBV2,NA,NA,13,CASRRTVAYEQYF,TGTGCCAGCAGGAGGACTGTTGCCTACGAGCAGTACTTC
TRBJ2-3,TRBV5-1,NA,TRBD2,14,CASSSAGGPSTQYF,TGCGCCAGCAGCTCAGCGGGAGGGCCGAGTACGCAGTATTTT
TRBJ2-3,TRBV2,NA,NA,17,CASSEVGLGSSTDTQYF,TGTGCCAGCAGTGAAGTTGGACTGGGCTCTAGCACAGATACGCAGTATTTT
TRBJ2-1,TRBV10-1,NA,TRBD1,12,CASSGDRDEQFF,TGCGCCAGCAGTGGAGACAGGGACGAGCAGTTCTTC
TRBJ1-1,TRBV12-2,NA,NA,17,CASRLRIAALRNTEAFF,TGTGCAAGTCGCTTAAGGATTGCGGCATTACGGAACACTGAAGCTTTCTTT
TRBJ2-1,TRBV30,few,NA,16,CAWSPSFPGSYNEQFF,TGTGCCTGGAGCCCCTCTTTTCCCGGCTCCTACAATGAGCAGTTCTTC
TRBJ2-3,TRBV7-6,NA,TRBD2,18,CASSLAGASGLSTDTQYF,TGTGCCAGCAGCTTAGCTGGGGCTAGCGGCCTTAGCACAGATACGCAGTATTTT
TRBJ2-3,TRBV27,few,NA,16,CASRTARAGNTDTQYF,TGTGCCAGCAGGACCGCCAGGGCGGGAAATACAGATACGCAGTATTTT
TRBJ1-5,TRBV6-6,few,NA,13,CASSYSLYEPQHF,TGTGCCAGCAGTTACTCGTTGTATGAGCCCCAGCATTTT
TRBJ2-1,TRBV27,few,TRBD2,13,CASSSFSGSPSFF,TGTGCCAGCAGTTCCTTTAGCGGGTCTCCCTCGTTCTTC
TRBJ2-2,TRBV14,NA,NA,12,CASSGDTGELFF,TGTGCCAGCAGCGGAGACACCGGGGAGCTGTTTTTT
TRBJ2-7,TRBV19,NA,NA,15,CASSISRDSHYEQYF,TGTGCCAGTAGTATATCACGAGACAGTCACTACGAGCAGTACTTC
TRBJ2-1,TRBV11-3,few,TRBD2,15,CASSFDGRATNEQFF,TGTGCCAGCAGCTTCGACGGGAGGGCCACCAATGAGCAGTTCTTC
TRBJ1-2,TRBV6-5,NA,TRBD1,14,CASSPGQGSGGYTF,TGTGCCAGCAGCCCCGGACAGGGGTCCGGTGGCTACACCTTC
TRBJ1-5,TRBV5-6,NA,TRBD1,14,CASSSGQGVEPQHF,TGTGCCAGCAGCTCGGGACAGGGCGTTGAGCCCCAGCATTTT
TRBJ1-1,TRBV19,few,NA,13,CASSIERGTEAFF,TGTGCCAGTAGTATAGAGAGAGGCACTGAAGCTTTCTTT
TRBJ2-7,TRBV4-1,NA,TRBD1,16,CASSHRGGTGGGEQYF,TGCGCCAGCAGCCATAGGGGTGGGACAGGGGGCGGCGAGCAGTACTTC
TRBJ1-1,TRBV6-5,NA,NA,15,CASSRSGQSNTEAFF,TGTGCCAGCAGTCGATCCGGACAGTCGAACACTGAAGCTTTCTTT
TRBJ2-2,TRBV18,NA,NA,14,CASSLSRENGELFF,TGTGCCAGCTCACTATCAAGAGAAAACGGGGAGCTGTTTTTT
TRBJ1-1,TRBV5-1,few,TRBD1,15,CASSLSGQANTEAFF,TGCGCCAGCAGTCTGTCGGGACAGGCCAACACTGAAGCTTTCTTT
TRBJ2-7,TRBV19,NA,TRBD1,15,CASSSPGTGIYEQYF,TGTGCCAGTAGTAGCCCCGGGACAGGGATCTACGAGCAGTACTTC
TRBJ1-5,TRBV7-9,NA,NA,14,CASSLGGTNQPQHF,TGTGCCAGCAGCTTGGGCGGGACTAATCAGCCCCAGCATTTT
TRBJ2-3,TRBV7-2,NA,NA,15,CASSLVGDSRDTQYF,TGTGCCAGCAGCTTAGTCGGGGACTCCAGAGATACGCAGTATTTT
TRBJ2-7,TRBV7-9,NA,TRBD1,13,CASSARQGSEQYF,TGTGCCAGCAGCGCTCGACAGGGCTCCGAGCAGTACTTC
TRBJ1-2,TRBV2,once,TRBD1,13,CASRGQGRDGYTF,TGTGCCAGCAGGGGACAGGGGAGGGATGGCTACACCTTC